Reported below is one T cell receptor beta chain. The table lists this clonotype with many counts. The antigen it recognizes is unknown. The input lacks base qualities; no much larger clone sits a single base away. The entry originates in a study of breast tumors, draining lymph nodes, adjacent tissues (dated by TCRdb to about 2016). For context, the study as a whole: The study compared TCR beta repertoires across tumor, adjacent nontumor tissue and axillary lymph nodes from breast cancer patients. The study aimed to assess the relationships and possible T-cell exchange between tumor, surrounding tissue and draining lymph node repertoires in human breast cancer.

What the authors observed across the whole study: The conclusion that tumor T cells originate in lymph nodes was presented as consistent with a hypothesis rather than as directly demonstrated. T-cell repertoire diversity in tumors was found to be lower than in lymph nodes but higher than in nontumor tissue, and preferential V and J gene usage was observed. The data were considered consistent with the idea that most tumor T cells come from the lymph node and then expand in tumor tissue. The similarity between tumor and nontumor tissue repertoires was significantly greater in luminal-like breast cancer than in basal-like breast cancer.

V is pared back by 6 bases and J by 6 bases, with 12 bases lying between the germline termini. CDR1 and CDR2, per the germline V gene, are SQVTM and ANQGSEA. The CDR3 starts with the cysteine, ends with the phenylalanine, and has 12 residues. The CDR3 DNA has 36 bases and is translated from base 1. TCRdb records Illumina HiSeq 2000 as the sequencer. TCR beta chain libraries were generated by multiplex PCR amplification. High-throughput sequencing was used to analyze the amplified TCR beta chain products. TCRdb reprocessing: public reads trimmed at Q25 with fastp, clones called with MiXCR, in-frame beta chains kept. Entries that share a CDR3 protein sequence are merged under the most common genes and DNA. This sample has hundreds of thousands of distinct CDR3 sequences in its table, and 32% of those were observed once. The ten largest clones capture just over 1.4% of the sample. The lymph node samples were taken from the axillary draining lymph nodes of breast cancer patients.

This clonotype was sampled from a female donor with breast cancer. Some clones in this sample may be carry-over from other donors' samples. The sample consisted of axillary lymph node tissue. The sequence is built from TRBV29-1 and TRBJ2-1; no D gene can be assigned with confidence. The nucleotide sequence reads TGCAGCGTCAAGCGTTCTGCCAATGAGCAGTTCTTC. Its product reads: CSVKRSANEQFF.